Presented here are 18 T cell receptor beta chains from one specimen sequenced in a study of blood T cell repertoires in COVID-19. The assay was immunoSEQ multiplex PCR, and TCRdb's table has in-frame clones only and misses some. The data show around 200,000 clones, with around 89% seen just once and 0.5% to 0.75% held by the top ten. The sample comprised peripheral blood. The receptors shown here come from a man aged 45-65 years with acute or convalescent COVID-19.

The chain recombines TRBV2 with TRBJ2-3, with 16 bases identical to TRBD2. Looked up from germline, CDR1 is SNHLY and CDR2 is FYNNEI. The CDR3 runs to 17 residues. J gave up 3 bases and V 11 bases, and 11 bases lay outside the gene matches. The CDR3 DNA reads TGTGCCTTCTCCGGGACTAGCGGGAGGGTTGAGACAGATACGCAGTATTTT. Protein product: CAFSGTSGRVETDTQYF.

The rearrangement joins TRBV19 to TRBJ1-4; no firm D call. This CDR3 is 14 amino acids long. Germline CDR1 reads LNHDA; CDR2 reads SQIVND (reference sequence). V was trimmed by 3 bases and J by 8 bases, leaving 13 bases between them. CDR3 coding DNA: TGTGCCAGTAGTATGGAGTCCGGTGGGGAAAAACTGTTTTTT. It translates to CASSMESGGEKLFF.

Here the CDR3 reads CASSFIGGAGTGELFF. CDR3 DNA: TGCGCCAGCAGCTTTATAGGGGGCGCCGGCACCGGGGAGCTGTTTTTT. This chain connects TRBV5-1 to TRBJ2-2, with 7 positions matching TRBD1. The CDR3 runs 16 residues. Germline V lookup: CDR1 SGHRS, CDR2 YFSETQ. V was pared by 2 bases and J by 4 bases, with 8 bases of the junction left unmatched.

V and J are TRBV6-6 and TRBJ2-5, with 9 positions matching TRBD1. CDR3 length: 14 amino acids. V dropped 7 bases and J dropped 4; count of bases not matched to a gene: 7. Germline V gives CDR1 MNHNY, CDR2 SVGAGI (reference sequence). The CDR3 DNA reads as TGTGCCAGCAAGACAGGGGGATTCGGAGAGACCCAGTACTTC. It specifies CASKTGGFGETQYF.

J is TRBJ2-2 and V is TRBV7-3, with 8 bases fitting TRBD1. Per germline, CDR1 SGHTA and CDR2 FQGTGA. V shed 4 bases and J 5 bases; nucleotides not matched to a gene: 6. The CDR3 totals 15 residues. CDR3 DNA: TGTGCCAGCAGCTCCGGGACAGGCGAGACCGGGGAGCTGTTTTTT. Amino acid sequence: CASSSGTGETGELFF.

The chain employs TRBV7-8 and TRBJ2-7; 8 positions agree with TRBD1. CDR1 and CDR2 (germline): SGHVS, FQNEAQ. This CDR3 spans 13 amino acids. The CDR3 DNA reads TGTGTCTCGGGGCAGGGGGCCTCCTACGAGCAGTACGTC. This sequence encodes CVSGQGASYEQYV.

The chain combines TRBV27 with TRBJ2-2, with D perhaps matching TRBD1 (5 bases). Germline V gene sequence: CDR1 MNHEY, CDR2 SMNVEV (reference sequence). The CDR3 loop spans 15 amino acids. V lost 7 bases and J lost 7, with 19 bases in between. For the CDR3, the DNA is TGTGCCAGCATGAGTGGGGCCCACACCGACGGGGAGCTGTTTTTT. It encodes CASMSGAHTDGELFF.

This rearrangement joins TRBV21-1 to TRBJ2-3; the D segment call TRBD2 is taken from the table without a DNA check. TRBV21-1 represents a pseudogene. The CDR3 length is 14 residues. This CDR3 reads CATYGAHEKDTQYF. As DNA, the CDR3 is TGTGCCACCTACGGAGCGCACGAGAAAGATACGCAGTATTTT.

This clone was counted between two and nine times. V usage is TRBV19 and J usage is TRBJ2-6; 10 nucleotides match TRBD1. Trimming removed 8 bases from V and 0 bases from J; junction bases left unmatched: 4. CDR1 is LNHDA, CDR2 SQIVND, per germline (reference sequence). The CDR3 sequence is 16 residues long. The CDR3 DNA reads as TGTGCCAGTTCGGACAGGGGGAACTCTGGGGCCAACGTCCTGACTTTC. As protein: CASSDRGNSGANVLTF.

The chain recombines TRBV6-2 or TRBV6-3 with TRBJ2-1, with 9 bases aligning to TRBD1. In germline, CDR1 is MNHEY, CDR2 SVGEGT. The CDR3 is made up of 15 amino acids. J was trimmed by 7 bases and V by 2 bases; bases with no gene match: 6. CDR3 in amino acids: CASSYIGTGLNEQFF. The CDR3 DNA reads TGTGCCAGCAGTTACATCGGGACAGGGCTGAATGAGCAGTTCTTC.

The count of this clone is one. This rearrangement joins TRBV5-1 to TRBJ2-5; D is possibly TRBD2 (5 bases). Germline loops: CDR1 SGHRS, CDR2 YFSETQ. This CDR3 region has 13 residues. Trimming cost V 7 bases and J 4 bases, with 14 bases left between them. For the CDR3, the DNA is TGCGCCAGCTGCGGGCGTCCGGGAGAGACCCAGTACTTC. Encoded protein: CASCGRPGETQYF.

This clone was seen only once. This chain uses TRBV27 with TRBJ1-5; no definite D call. V lost 2 bases and J lost 11, with 13 bases in between. There are 13 residues in the CDR3. The germline CDR1 and CDR2 sequences are MNHEY and SMNVEV (reference sequence). DNA of the CDR3: TGTGCCAGCAGTTTAGGCCCCCTCGAGGCCCAGCATTTT. It yields the protein CASSLGPLEAQHF.

The chain is built from TRBV4-1 and TRBJ2-7; 7 nucleotides align to TRBD1. This CDR3 contains 17 residues. Per the germline V gene, CDR1 is MGHRA and CDR2 is YSYEKL. V was clipped by 3 bases and J by 0 bases; unmatched bases: 11. CDR3 loop: CASSHASGTAFSYEQYF. The CDR3 DNA reads as TGCGCCAGCAGCCACGCTTCCGGGACAGCCTTCTCCTACGAGCAGTACTTC.

This clone was detected only a few times. The V call is TRBV27, the J call TRBJ2-2, with 16 bases identical to TRBD2. This CDR3 is 19 amino acids long. Germline V CDR1 and CDR2: MNHEY, SMNVEV (reference sequence). Trimming removed 8 bases from V and 4 bases from J; junction bases left unmatched: 13. The chain's CDR3 is CASGTEGLAGGPVTGELFF. The CDR3 DNA sequence: TGTGCCAGCGGCACAGAGGGACTAGCGGGAGGGCCTGTCACCGGGGAGCTGTTTTTT.

The chain is built from TRBV30 and TRBJ2-3, with D maybe TRBD2 (6 bases). CDR3 length equals 14 residues. Germline loops: CDR1 GTSNPN, CDR2 SVGIG (reference sequence). V was trimmed by 0 bases and J by 2 bases, leaving 9 bases between them. The CDR3 region is CAWSVGGVTDTQYF. As DNA, the CDR3 is TGTGCCTGGAGTGTGGGGGGAGTCACAGATACGCAGTATTTT.

The chain employs TRBV6-4 and TRBJ2-1; D is possibly TRBD2 (7 bases). This CDR3 comprises 15 residues. V lost 3 bases and J 10 bases, leaving 19 bases between the germline ends. Germline CDR1 and CDR2: MRHNA and SNTAGT. The CDR3 loop reads CASSDLYGGQYEQFF. The CDR3 coding sequence is TGTGCCAGCAGTGATTTGTACGGGGGGCAATACGAGCAGTTCTTC.

The chain combines TRBV28 with TRBJ2-2; 12 positions match TRBD2. Germline V gene sequence: CDR1 MDHEN, CDR2 SYDVKM. The CDR3 is made up of 20 amino acids. V lost 3 bases and J lost 6; bases outside the gene matches: 17. For the CDR3, the DNA is TGTGCCAGCAGTTTCAGCCTAGCGGGAGGGAAAGGGGTTGCTCCCGGGGAGCTGTTTTTT. Translated, it gives CASSFSLAGGKGVAPGELFF.

This sequence joins TRBV6-5 and TRBJ2-1; tentative D call: TRBD2 (6 bases). Germline assignment: CDR1 MNHEY and CDR2 SVGAGI. V lost 2 bases and J lost 9, with 8 bases in between. CDR3 length: 12 residues. CDR3: CASSYVGGEQFF. The CDR3 DNA is TGTGCCAGCAGTTACGTGGGAGGTGAGCAGTTCTTC.